This T cell receptor (beta chain) originates from a study of cytotoxic CD8 clonotypes in ibrutinib-treated CLL. CDR3 length: 15 residues. Germline loops: CDR1 KGHSH, CDR2 LQKENI. Between the trimmed V and J ends, which lost 3 bases and 1 base, there was a span of 10 bases. Sequencing was performed with immunoSEQ multiplex PCR; in TCRdb, only in-frame clones are kept and a portion is missing. This sample has some 350,000 clones, with 67% found just once. The chain links TRBV18 to TRBJ2-1; D call uncertain. The clonotype was recovered from a human donor with chronic lymphocytic leukemia. The specimen comprised PBMCs, sampled after 36 months of ibrutinib treatment. The CDR3 region has the DNA TGTGCCAGCTCACCCAAACGCGTTTCCTACAATGAGCAGTTCTTC. Protein sequence: CASSPKRVSYNEQFF.